Included here is one T cell receptor (beta chain) sequence, with context. TCRdb keeps only in-frame clones here, not all; method: immunoSEQ multiplex PCR. The table has roughly 140,000 clones, about 86% seen once. This entry comes from a study of blood T cell repertoires in COVID-19. Study information: The United States, Italy and Spain were the sources of the acute and convalescent COVID-19 samples.

Residents of about 25 US areas, aged about 18 to 89 years, made up the participants. Researchers sorted participants into cohorts using their self-reported clinical history. Trimming stripped 7 bases from V and 2 bases from J, with 15 bases between. The CDR3 has 15 amino acids. Looked up from germline, CDR1 is SNHLY and CDR2 is FYNNEI. The TCR sequence derives from a man in his forties or fifties who had recovered from COVID-19. The chain recombines TRBV2 with TRBJ1-5; D is undetermined. Source material: PBMCs or T cells enriched from blood (not recorded which). The CDR3, as DNA: TGTGCCAGCAAGAAGACGGGGAATCGCAATCAGCCCCAGCATTTT. Its protein is CASKKTGNRNQPQHF.